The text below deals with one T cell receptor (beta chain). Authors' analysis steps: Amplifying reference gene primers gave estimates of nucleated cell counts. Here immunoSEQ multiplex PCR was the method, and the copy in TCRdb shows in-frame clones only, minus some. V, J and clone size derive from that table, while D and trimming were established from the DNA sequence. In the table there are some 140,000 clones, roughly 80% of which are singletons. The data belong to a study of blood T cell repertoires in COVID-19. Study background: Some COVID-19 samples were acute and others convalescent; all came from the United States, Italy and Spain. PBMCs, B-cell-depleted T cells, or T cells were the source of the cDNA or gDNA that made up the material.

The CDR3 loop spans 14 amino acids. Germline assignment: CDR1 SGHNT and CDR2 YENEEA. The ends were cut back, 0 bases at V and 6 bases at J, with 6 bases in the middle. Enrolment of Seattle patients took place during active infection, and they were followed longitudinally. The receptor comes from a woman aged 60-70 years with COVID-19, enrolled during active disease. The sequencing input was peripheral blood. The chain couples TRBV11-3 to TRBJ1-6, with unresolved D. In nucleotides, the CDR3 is TGTGCCAGCAGCTTAGACAGTTTTAATTCACCCCTCCACTTT. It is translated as CASSLDSFNSPLHF.